This T cell receptor beta chain was captured in a study of cytomegalovirus exposure and HLA in healthy donors. The PCR employed 60 Vbeta primers together with 13 Jbeta primers. Data came from immunoSEQ multiplex PCR; TCRdb stores just in-frame clones and leaves some out. Found here are approximately 180,000 clones, 75% to 85% of them singletons; the top ten hold over 10%. Only a few counts were recorded for this clone. CDR1 and CDR2 (germline): SGHRS, YFSETQ. V lost 0 bases to trimming and J lost 0 bases, with 10 bases between them. The CDR3 has 15 residues. Sequenced: PBMCs. The J gene is TRBJ2-7, the V gene TRBV5-1; D is possibly TRBD2 (6 bases). The TCR sequence derives from a woman aged 50 to 65 in good health and CMV-seropositive. The DNA for the CDR3 is TGCGCCAGCAGCTTGGATGGACTATCCTCCTACGAGCAGTACTTC. Residues: CASSLDGLSSYEQYF.